The source of this T cell receptor beta chain is a study of shared clonotypes between healthy human individuals. Study-level results: In a handful of donors, around 5% of naive CD4 clonotypes appeared in common.

Naive CD8 isolation took CD45RO-negative cells positively selected for CCR7 and excluded terminally differentiated effector memory CD45RA+ cells. The table came from immunoSEQ multiplex PCR; TCRdb's copy has only in-frame clones and leaves some out. The sample lists millions of clones, approximately 94% occurring once. This clone was found once. The antigen is unknown. V shed 5 bases and J shed 6 bases, with 20 bases lying between them. This CDR3 has 16 amino acids. Germline V gives CDR1 PRHDT, CDR2 FYEKMQ (reference sequence). The clonotype was recovered from a man aged 18 to 30 in good health. Some clones in this sample may be carry-over from other donors' samples. The specimen was naive CD8+ T cells from PBMCs. The chain couples TRBV13 to TRBJ2-1; weak D call: TRBD1 (6 bases). CDR3 residues: CASSVTGTSAPNEQFF. In DNA, the CDR3 is TGTGCCAGCAGCGTAACCGGGACATCGGCCCCCAATGAGCAGTTCTTC.